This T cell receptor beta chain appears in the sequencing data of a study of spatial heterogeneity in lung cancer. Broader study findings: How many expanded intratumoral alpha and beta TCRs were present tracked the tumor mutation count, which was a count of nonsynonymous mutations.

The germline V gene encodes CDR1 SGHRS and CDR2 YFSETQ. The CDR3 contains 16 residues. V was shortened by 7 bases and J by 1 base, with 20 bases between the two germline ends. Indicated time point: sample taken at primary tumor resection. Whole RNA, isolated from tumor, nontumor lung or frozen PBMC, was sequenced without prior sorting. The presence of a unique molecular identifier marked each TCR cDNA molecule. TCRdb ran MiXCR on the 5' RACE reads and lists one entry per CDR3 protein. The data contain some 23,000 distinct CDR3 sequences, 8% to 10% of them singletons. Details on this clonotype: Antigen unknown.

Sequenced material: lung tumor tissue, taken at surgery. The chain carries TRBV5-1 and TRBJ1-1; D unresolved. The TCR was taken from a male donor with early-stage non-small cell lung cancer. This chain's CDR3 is CASRASTGRPNTEAFF. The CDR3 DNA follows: TGCGCCAGCCGGGCATCGACCGGGCGGCCGAACACTGAAGCTTTCTTT.